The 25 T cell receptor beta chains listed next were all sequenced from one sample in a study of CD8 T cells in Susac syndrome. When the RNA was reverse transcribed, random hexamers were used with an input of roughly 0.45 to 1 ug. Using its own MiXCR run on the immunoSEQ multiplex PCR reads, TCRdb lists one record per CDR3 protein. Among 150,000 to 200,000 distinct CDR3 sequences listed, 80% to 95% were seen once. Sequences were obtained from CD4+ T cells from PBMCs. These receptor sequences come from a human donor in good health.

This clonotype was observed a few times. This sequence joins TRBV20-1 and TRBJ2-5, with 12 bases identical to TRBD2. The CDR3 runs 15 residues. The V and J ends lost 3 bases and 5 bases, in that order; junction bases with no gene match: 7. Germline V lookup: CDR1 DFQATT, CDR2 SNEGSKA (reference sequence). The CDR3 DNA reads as TGCAGTGCTAGTTGGGCTAGCGGGGGGGCCGAGACCCAGTACTTC. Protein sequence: CSASWASGGAETQYF.

The CDR3 DNA follows: TGCAGCGTTGCACAGGGGAACTATGGCTACACCTTC. As protein: CSVAQGNYGYTF. The rearrangement uses TRBV29-1 and TRBJ1-2; 7 bases map to TRBD1. Per germline, CDR1 SQVTM and CDR2 ANQGSEA. The V segment lost 4 bases and the J segment 2 bases; nucleotides outside the gene matches: 1. The CDR3 totals 12 residues.

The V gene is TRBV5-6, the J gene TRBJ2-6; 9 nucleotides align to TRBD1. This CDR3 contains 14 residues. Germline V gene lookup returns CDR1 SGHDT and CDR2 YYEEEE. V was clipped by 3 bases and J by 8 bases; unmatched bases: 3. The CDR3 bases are TGTGCCAGCAGCTGGGACAGGGCGTCCAACGTCCTGACTTTC. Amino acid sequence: CASSWDRASNVLTF.

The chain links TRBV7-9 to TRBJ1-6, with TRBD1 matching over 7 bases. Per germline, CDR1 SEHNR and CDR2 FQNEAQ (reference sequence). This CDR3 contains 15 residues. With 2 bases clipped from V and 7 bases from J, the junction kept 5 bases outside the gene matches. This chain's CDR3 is CASSLLGTENSPLHF. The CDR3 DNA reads TGTGCCAGCAGCTTACTCGGGACAGAGAATTCACCCCTCCACTTT.

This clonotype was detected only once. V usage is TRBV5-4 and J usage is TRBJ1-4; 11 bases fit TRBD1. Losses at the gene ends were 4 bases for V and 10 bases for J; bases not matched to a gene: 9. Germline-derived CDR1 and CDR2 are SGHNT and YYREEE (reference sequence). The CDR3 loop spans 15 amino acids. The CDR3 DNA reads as TGTGCCAGCAGCGCAAGGACAGGGGGCGTCGGAAAACTGTTTTTT. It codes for CASSARTGGVGKLFF. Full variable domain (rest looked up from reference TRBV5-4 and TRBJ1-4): ETGVTQSPTHLIKTRGQQVTLRCSSQSGHNTVSWYQQALGQGPQFIFQYYREEENGRGNFPPRFSGLQFPNYSSELNVNALELDDSALYLCASSARTGGVGKLFFGSGTQLSVL.

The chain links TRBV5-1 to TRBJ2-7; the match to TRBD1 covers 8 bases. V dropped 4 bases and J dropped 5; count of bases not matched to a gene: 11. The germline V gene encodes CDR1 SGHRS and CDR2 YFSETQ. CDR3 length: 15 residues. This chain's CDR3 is CASSTYTGGIDEQYF. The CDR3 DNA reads TGCGCCAGCAGCACCTACACAGGGGGTATCGACGAGCAGTACTTC.

For the CDR3, the DNA is TGCAGCGTAGACCCCGGAGAGGGGGGCACAGATACGCAGTATTTT. This gives the protein CSVDPGEGGTDTQYF. This chain links TRBV29-1 with TRBJ2-3; possible D gene TRBD1, 6 bases. Germline V lookup: CDR1 SQVTM, CDR2 ANQGSEA. The CDR3 runs to 15 residues. V dropped 6 bases and J dropped 1 base, with 17 bases sitting between them.

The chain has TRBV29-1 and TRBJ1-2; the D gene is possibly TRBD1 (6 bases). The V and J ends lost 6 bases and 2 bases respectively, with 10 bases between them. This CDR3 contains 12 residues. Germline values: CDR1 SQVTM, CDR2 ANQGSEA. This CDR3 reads CSVLGANYGYTF. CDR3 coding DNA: TGCAGCGTGCTGGGGGCCAACTATGGCTACACCTTC.

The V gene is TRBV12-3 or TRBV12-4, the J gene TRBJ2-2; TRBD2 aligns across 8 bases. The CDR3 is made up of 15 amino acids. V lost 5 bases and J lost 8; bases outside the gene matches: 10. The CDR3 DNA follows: TGTGCCAGCAGTCCGCCGGGACTAGGTATTGGGGAGCTGTTTTTT. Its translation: CASSPPGLGIGELFF.

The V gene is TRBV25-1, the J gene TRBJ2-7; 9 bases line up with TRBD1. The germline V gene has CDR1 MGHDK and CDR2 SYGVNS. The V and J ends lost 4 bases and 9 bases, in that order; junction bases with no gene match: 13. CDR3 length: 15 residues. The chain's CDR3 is CASSVPGQGRGGQYF. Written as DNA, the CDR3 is TGTGCCAGCAGTGTACCGGGACAGGGCCGAGGGGGGCAGTACTTC.

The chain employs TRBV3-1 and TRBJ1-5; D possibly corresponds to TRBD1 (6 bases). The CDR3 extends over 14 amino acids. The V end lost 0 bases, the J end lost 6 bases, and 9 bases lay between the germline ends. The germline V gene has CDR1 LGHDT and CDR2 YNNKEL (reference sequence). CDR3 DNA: TGTGCCAGCAGCCAAGAAGGGGGGGTTCAGCCCCAGCATTTT. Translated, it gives CASSQEGGVQPQHF.

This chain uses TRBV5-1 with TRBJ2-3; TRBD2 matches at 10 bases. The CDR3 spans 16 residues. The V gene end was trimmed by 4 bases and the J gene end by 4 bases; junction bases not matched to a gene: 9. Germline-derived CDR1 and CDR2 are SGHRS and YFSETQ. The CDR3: CASSPERGGVADTQYF. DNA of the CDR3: TGCGCCAGCAGCCCCGAGCGGGGGGGGGTTGCAGATACGCAGTATTTT.

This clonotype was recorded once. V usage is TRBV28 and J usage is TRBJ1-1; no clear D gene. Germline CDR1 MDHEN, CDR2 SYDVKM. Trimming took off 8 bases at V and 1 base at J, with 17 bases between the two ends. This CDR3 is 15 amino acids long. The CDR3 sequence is CASQHGGEGNTEAFF. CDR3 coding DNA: TGTGCCAGCCAACACGGTGGGGAGGGGAACACTGAAGCTTTCTTT. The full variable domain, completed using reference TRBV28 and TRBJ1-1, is DVKVTQSSRYLVKRTGEKVFLECVQDMDHENMFWYRQDPGLGLRLIYFSYDVKMKEKGDIPEGYSVSREKKERFSLILESASTNQTSMYLCASQHGGEGNTEAFFGQGTRLTVV.

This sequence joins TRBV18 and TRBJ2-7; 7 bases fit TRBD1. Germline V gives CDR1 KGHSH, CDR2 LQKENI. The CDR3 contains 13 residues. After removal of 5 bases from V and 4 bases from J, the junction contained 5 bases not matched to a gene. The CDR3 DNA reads TGTGCCAGCTCATCTACGGACAGGTACGAGCAGTACTTC. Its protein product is CASSSTDRYEQYF. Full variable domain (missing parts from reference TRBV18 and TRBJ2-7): NAGVMQNPRHLVRRRGQEARLRCSPMKGHSHVYWYRQLPEEGLKFMVYLQKENIIDESGMPKERFSAEFPKEGPSILRIQQVVRGDSAAYFCASSSTDRYEQYFGPGTRLTVT.

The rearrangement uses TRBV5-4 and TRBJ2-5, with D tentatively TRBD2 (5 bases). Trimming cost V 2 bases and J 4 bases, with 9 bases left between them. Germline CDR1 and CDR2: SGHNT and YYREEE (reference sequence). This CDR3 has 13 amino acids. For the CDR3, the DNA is TGTGCCAGCAGCTTTAATGAGGGAGAGACCCAGTACTTC. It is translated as CASSFNEGETQYF.

CDR3 DNA sequence: TGCGCCAGCAGTCAATTCCTCCGGAGAGCCAGTAATTCACCCCTCCACTTT. Its translation is CASSQFLRRASNSPLHF. This chain joins TRBV23-1 and TRBJ1-6; D remains unclear. TRBV23-1 is given ORF status, its function remaining uncertain. The CDR3 totals 17 residues. The V end lost 1 base, the J end lost 6 bases, and 16 bases lay between the germline ends.

The CDR3 DNA is TGTGCCAGCAGCTCTCCGGGCAAAGATACGCAGTATTTT. Its translation: CASSSPGKDTQYF. This sequence joins TRBV7-3 and TRBJ2-3; D uncertain. This CDR3 region has 13 residues. Trimming left V 4 bases short and J 5 bases short, with 10 bases between. Germline-derived CDR1 and CDR2 are SGHTA and FQGTGA.

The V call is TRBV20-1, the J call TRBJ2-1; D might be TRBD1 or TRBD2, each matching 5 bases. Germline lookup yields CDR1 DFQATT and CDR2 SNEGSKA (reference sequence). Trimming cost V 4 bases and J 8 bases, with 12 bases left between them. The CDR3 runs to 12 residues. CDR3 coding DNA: TGCAGTGCTATTAAGGGGAGTGATGAGCAGTTCTTC. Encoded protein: CSAIKGSDEQFF.

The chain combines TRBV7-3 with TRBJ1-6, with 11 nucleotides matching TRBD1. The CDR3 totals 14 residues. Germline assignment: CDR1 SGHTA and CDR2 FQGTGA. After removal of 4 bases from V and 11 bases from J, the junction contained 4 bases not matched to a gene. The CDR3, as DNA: TGTGCCAGCAGCTCCGGGACAGGGGGTACACCCCTCCACTTT. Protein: CASSSGTGGTPLHF.

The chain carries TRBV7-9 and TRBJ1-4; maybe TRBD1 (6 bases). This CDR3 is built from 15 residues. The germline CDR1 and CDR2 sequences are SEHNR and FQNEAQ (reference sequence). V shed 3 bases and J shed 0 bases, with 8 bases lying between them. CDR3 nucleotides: TGTGCCAGCAGCTTCGGACAGACAACTAATGAAAAACTGTTTTTT. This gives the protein CASSFGQTTNEKLFF.

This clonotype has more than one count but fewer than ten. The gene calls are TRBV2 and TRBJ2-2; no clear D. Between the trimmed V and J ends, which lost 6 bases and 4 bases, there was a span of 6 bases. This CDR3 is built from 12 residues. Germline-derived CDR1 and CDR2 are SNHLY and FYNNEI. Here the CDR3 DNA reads TGTGCCAGCAGCCGATTCACCGGGGAGCTGTTTTTT. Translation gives CASSRFTGELFF.

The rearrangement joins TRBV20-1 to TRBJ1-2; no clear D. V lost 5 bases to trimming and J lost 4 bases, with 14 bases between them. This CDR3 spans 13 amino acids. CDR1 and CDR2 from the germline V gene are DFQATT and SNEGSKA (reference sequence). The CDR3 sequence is CSALLDGAYGYTF. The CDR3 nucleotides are TGCAGTGCTTTACTGGACGGAGCCTATGGCTACACCTTC.

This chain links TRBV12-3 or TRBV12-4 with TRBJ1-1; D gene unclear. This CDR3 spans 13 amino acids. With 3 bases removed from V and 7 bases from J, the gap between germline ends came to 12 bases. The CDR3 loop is CASSLSGLGEAFF. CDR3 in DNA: TGTGCCAGCAGTTTGTCAGGTCTAGGTGAAGCTTTCTTT.

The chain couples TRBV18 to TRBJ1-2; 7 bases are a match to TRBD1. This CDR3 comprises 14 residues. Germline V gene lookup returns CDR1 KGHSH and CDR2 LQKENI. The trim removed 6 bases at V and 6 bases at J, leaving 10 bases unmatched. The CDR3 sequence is CASSRDRDNNGYTF. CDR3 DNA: TGTGCCAGCTCCCGGGACAGAGACAACAATGGCTACACCTTC.

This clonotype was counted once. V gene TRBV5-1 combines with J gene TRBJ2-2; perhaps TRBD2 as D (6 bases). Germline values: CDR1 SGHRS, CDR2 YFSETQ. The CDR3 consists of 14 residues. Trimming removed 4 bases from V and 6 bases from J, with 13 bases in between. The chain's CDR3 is CASSPEGRPGELFF. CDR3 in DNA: TGCGCCAGCAGCCCGGAGGGCCGACCCGGGGAGCTGTTTTTT.